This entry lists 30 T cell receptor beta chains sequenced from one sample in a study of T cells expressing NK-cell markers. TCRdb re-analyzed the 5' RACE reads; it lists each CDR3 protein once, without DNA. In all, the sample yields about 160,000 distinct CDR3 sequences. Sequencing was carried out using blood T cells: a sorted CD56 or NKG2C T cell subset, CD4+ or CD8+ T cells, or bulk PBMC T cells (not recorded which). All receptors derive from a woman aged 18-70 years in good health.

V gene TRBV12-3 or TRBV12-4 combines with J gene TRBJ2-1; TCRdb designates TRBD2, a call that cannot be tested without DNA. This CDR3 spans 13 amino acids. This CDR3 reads CASSFSQAGGQFF.

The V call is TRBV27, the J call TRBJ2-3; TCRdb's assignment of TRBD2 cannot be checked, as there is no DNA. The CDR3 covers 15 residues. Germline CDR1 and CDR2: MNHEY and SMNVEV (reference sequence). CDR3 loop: CASSHGLAVTDTQYF.

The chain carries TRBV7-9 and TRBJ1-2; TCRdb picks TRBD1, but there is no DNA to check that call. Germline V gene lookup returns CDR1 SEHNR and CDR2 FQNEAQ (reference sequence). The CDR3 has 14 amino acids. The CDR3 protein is CASTETGVARGYTF.

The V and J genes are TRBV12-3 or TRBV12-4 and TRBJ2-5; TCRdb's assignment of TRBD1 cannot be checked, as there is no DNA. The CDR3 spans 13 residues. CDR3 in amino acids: CTSGSGRLGTQYF.

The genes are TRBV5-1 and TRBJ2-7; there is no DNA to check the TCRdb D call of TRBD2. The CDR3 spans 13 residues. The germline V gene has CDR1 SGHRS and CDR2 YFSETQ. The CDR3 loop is CASTGVSDTEQYF.

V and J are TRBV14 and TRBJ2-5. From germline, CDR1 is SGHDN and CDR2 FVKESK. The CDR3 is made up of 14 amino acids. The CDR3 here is CASSQVSGKETQYF.

The CDR3 spells CSARDPRDRTEAFF. This chain uses TRBV20-1 with TRBJ1-1; the TCRdb D gene call, TRBD1, has no DNA to confirm it. The germline V gene encodes CDR1 DFQATT and CDR2 SNEGSKA (reference sequence). The CDR3 is made up of 14 amino acids.

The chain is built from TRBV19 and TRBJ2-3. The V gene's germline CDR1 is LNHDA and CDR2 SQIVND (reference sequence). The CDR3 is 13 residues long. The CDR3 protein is CASSPTIWDTQYF. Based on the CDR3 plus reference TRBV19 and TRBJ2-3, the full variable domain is DGGITQSPKYLFRKEGQNVTLSCEQNLNHDAMYWYRQDPGQGLRLIYYSQIVNDFQKGDIAEGYSVSREKKESFPLTVTSAQKNPTAFYLCASSPTIWDTQYFGPGTRLTVL.

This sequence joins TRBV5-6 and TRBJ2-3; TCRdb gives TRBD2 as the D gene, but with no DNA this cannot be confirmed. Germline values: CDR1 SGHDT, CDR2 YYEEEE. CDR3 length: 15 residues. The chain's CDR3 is CASSPPGLLTDTQYF.

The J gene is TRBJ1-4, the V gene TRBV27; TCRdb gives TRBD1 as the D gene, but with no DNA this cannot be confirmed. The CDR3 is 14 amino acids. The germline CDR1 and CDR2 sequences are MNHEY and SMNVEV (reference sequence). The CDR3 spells CASSLRRGYEKLFF.

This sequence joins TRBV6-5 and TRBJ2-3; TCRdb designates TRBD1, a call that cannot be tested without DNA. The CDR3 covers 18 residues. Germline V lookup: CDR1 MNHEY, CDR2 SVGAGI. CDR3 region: CASSSTRRGRSRSDTQYF.

CDR3 sequence: CASSLALVTDTQYF. This chain uses TRBV12-3 or TRBV12-4 with TRBJ2-3. The CDR3 has 14 amino acids.

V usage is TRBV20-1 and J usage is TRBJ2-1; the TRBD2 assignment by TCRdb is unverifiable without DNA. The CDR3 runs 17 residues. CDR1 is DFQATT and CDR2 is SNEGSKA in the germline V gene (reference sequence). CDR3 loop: CSASDFPTSMGGGEQFF.

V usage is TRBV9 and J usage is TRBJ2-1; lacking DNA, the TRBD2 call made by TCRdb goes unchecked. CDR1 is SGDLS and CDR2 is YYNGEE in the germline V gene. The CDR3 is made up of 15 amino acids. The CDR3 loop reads CASSHPTQRIGEQFF.

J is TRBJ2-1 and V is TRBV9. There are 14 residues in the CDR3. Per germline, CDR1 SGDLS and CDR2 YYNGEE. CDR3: CASSVDSGYNEQFF.

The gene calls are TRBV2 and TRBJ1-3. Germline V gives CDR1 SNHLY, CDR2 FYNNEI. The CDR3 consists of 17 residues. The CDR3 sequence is CASSENLGYSSGNTIYF.

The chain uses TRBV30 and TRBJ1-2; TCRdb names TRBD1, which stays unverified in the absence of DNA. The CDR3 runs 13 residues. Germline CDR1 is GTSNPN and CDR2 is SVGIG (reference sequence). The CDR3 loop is CAWNSQGNNGYTF.

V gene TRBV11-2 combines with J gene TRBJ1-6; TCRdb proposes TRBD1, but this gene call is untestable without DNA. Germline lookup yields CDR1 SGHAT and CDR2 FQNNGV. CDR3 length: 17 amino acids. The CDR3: CASSPKLTTGGNSPLHF.

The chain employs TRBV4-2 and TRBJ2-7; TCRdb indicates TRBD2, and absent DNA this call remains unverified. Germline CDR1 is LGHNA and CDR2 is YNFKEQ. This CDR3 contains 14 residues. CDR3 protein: CASSQGPDGLEQYF.

The CDR3 reads CASSWGETEAFF. The chain employs TRBV5-8 and TRBJ1-1. The CDR3 loop spans 12 amino acids. The V gene's germline CDR1 is SGHTS and CDR2 YDEGEE.

This CDR3 reads CAISERTGLTNTGELFF. The J gene is TRBJ2-2, the V gene TRBV10-3; the TCRdb call, TRBD1, lacks DNA for checking. The germline V gene encodes CDR1 ENHRY and CDR2 SYGVKD. The CDR3 totals 17 residues.

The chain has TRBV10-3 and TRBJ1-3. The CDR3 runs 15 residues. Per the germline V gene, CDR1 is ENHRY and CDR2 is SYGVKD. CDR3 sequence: CAITEGISSGNTIYF.

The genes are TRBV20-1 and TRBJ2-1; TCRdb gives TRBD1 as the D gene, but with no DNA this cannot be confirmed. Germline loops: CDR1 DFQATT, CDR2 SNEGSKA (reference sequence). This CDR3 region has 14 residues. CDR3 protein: CSARDPGENNEQFF.

The CDR3 protein is CASSSGRDTEAFF. The rearrangement links TRBV2 to TRBJ1-1. The CDR3 extends over 13 amino acids. Germline-derived CDR1 and CDR2 are SNHLY and FYNNEI.

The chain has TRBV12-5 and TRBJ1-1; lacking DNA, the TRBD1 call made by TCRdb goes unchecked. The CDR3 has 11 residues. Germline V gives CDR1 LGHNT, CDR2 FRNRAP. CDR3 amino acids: CASGDSTEAFF.

CDR3 sequence: CASSPAGRTDTQYF. The chain combines TRBV12-3 or TRBV12-4 with TRBJ2-3. The length of the CDR3 is 14 residues.

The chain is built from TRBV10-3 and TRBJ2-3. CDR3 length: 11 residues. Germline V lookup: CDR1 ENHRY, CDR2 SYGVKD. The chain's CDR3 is CAIKGTDTQYF.

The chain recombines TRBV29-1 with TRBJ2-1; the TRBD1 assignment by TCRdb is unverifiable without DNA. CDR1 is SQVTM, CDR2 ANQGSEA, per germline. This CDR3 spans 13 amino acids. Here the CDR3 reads CSVDGGPRDEQFF.

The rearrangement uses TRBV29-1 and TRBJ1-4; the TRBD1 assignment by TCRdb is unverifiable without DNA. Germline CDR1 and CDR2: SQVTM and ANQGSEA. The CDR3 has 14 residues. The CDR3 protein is CSADGGSGNEKLFF.

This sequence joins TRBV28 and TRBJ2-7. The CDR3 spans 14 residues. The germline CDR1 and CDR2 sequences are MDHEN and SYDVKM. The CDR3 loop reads CASSKTGARYEQYF.